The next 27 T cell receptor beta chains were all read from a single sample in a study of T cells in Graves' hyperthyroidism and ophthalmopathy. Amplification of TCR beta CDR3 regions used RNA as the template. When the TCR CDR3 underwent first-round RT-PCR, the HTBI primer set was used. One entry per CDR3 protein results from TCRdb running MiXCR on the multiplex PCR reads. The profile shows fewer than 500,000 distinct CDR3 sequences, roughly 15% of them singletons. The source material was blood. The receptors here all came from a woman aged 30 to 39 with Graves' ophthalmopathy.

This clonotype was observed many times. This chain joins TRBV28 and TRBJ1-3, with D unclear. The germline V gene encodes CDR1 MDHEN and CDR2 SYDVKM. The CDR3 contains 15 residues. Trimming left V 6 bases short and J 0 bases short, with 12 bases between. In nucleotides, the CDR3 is TGTGCCAGCAGATGGGATGTCTCCTCTGGAAACACCATATATTTT. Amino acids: CASRWDVSSGNTIYF.

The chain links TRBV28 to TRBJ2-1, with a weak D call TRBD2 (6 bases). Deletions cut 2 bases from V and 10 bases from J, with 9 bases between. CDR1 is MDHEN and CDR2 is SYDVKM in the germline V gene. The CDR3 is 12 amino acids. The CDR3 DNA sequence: TGTGCCAGCAGTTTAATTGCGGGGGAGCAGTTCTTC. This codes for CASSLIAGEQFF.

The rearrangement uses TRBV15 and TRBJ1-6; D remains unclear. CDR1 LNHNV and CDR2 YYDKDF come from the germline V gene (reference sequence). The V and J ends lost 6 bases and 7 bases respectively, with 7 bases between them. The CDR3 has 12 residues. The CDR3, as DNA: TGTGCCACCAGTCCCGACAATTCACCCCTCCACTTT. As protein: CATSPDNSPLHF.

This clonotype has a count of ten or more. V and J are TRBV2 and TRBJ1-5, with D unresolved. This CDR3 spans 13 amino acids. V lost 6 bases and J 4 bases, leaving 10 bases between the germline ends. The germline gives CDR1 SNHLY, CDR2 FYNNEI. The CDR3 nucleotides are TGTGCCAGCAGGGAATCGGCTAATCAGCCCCAGCATTTT. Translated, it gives CASRESANQPQHF.

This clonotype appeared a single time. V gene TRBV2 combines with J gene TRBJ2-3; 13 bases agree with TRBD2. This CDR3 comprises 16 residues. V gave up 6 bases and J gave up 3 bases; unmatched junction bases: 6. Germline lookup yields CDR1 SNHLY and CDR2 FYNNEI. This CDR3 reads CASRRLAGGRTDTQYF. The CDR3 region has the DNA TGTGCCAGCAGGAGACTAGCGGGGGGCCGTACAGATACGCAGTATTTT.

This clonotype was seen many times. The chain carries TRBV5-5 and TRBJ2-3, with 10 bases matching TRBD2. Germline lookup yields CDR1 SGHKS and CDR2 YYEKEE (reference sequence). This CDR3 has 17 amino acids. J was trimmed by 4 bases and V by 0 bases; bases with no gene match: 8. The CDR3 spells CASSLVFSGGQADTQYF. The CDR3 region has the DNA TGTGCCAGCAGCTTGGTGTTTAGCGGGGGGCAGGCAGATACGCAGTATTTT.

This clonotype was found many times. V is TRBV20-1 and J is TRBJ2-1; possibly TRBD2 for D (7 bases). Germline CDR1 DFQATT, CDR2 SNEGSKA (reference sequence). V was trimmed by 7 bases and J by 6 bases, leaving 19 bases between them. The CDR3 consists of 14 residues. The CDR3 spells CSGSWGGATNEQFF. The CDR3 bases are TGCAGTGGCTCTTGGGGGGGGGCCACCAATGAGCAGTTCTTC.

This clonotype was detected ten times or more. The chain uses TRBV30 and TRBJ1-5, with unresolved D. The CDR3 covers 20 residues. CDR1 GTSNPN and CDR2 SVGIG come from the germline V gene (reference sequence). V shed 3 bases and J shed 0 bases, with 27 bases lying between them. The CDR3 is CAWSKYKGVPGSDSNQPQHF. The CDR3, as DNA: TGTGCCTGGAGCAAATACAAAGGCGTACCGGGCAGTGATAGCAATCAGCCCCAGCATTTT.

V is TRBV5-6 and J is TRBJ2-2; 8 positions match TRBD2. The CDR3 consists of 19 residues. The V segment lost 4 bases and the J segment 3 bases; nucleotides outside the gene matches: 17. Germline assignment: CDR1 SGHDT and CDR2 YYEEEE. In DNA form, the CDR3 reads TGTGCCAGCAGCGATTGGGGCGGGGGGCGTCATTTGGACACCGGGGAGCTGTTTTTT. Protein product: CASSDWGGGRHLDTGELFF. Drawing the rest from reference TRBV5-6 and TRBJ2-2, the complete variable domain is DAGVTQSPTHLIKTRGQQVTLRCSPKSGHDTVSWYQQALGQGPQFIFQYYEEEERQRGNFPDRFSGHQFPNYSSELNVNALLLGDSALYLCASSDWGGGRHLDTGELFFGEGSRLTVL.

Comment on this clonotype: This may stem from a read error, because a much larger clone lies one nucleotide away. CDR3 region: CSARDWRGVPYNEQLF. The CDR3 nucleotides are TGCAGTGCTAGAGATTGGCGGGGGGTCCCCTACAATGAGCAGCTCTTC. The chain employs TRBV20-1 and TRBJ2-1; 8 bases are shared with TRBD2. CDR3 length: 16 residues. Germline loops: CDR1 DFQATT, CDR2 SNEGSKA (reference sequence).

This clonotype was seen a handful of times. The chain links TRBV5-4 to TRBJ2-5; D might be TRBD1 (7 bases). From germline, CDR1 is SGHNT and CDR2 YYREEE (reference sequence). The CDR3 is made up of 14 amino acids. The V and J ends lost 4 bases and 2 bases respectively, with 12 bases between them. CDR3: CASSAGQKQETQYF. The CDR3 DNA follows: TGTGCCAGCAGCGCGGGACAGAAACAAGAGACCCAGTACTTC.

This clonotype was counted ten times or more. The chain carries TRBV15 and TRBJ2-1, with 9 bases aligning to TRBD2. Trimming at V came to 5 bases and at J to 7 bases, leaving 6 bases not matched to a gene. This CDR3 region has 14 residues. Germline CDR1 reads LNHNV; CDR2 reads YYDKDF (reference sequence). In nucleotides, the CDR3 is TGTGCCACCAGCGGCGGGGGGGCCTCAAATGAGCAGTTCTTC. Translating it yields CATSGGGASNEQFF.

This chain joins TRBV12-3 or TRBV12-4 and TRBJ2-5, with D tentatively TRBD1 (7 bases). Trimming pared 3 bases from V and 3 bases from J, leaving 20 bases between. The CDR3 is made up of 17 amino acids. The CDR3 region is CASSFGYLQGGEETQYF. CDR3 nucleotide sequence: TGTGCCAGCAGTTTCGGATACCTTCAGGGGGGAGAAGAGACCCAGTACTTC.

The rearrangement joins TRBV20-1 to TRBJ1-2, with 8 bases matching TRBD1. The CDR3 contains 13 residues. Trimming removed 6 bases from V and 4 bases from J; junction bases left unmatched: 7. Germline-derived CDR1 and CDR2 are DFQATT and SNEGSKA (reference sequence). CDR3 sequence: CSAYPTGGYGYTF. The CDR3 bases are TGCAGTGCCTACCCCACAGGGGGCTATGGCTACACCTTC.

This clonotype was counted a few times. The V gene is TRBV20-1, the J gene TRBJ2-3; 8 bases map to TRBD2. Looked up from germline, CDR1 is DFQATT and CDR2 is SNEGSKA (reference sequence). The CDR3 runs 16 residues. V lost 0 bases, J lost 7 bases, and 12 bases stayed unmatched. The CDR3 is CSARELTAGGIYTQYF. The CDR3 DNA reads TGCAGTGCTAGAGAGTTGACGGCGGGGGGTATATATACGCAGTATTTT.

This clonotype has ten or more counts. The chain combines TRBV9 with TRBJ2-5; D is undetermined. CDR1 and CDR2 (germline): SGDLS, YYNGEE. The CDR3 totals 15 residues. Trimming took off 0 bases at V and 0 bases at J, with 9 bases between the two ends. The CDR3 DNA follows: TGTGCCAGCAGCGTAGATCCGGCGTACCAAGAGACCCAGTACTTC. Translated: CASSVDPAYQETQYF. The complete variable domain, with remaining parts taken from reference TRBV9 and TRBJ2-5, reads DSGVTQTPKHLITATGQRVTLRCSPRSGDLSVYWYQQSLDQGLQFLIQYYNGEERAKGNILERFSAQQFPDLHSELNLSSLELGDSALYFCASSVDPAYQETQYFGPGTRLLVL.

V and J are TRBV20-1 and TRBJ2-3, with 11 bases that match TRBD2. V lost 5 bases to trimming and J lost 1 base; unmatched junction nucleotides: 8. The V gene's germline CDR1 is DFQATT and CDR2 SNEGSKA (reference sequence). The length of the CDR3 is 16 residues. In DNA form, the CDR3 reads TGCAGTGCTGTTAGCGGGGGGGCCATCGGCACAGATACGCAGTATTTT. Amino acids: CSAVSGGAIGTDTQYF.

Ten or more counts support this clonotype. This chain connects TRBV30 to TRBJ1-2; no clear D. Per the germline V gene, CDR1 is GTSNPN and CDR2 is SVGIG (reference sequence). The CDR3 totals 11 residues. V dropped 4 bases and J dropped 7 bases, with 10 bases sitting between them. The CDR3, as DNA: TGTGCCTGGAACGGGGATAGTGGCTACACCTTC. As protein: CAWNGDSGYTF.

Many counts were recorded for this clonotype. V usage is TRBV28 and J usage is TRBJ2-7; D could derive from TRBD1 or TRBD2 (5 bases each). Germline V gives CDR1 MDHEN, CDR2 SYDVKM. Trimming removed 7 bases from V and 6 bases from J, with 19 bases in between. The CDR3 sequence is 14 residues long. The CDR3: CASKLGPTSGEQYF. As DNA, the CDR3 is TGTGCCAGCAAATTGGGACCAACCTCGGGCGAGCAGTACTTC. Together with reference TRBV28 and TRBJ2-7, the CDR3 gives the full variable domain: DVKVTQSSRYLVKRTGEKVFLECVQDMDHENMFWYRQDPGLGLRLIYFSYDVKMKEKGDIPEGYSVSREKKERFSLILESASTNQTSMYLCASKLGPTSGEQYFGPGTRLTVT.

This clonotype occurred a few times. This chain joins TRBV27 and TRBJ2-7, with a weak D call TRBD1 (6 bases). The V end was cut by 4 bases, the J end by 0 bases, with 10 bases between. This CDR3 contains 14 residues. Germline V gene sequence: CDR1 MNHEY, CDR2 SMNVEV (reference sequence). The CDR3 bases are TGTGCCAGCAGTTATGTGGACAGCTCCTACGAGCAGTACTTC. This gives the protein CASSYVDSSYEQYF.

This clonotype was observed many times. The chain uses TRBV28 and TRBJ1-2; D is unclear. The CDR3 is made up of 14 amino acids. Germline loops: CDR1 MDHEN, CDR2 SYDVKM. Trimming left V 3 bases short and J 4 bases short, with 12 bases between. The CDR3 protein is CASSFSIRPYGYTF. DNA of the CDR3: TGTGCCAGCAGTTTTTCGATCAGGCCCTATGGCTACACCTTC.

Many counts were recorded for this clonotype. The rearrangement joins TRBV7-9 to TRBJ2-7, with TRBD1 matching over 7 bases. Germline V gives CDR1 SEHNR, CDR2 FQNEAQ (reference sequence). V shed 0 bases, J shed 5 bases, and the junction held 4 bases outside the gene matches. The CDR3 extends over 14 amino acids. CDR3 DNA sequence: TGTGCCAGCAGCTTAGCAAACAGGGGAAACGAGCAGTACTTC. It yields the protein CASSLANRGNEQYF.

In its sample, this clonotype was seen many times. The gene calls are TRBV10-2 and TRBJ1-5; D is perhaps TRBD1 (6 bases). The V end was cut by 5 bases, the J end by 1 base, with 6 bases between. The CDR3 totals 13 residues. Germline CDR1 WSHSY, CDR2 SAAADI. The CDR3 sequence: CASSTGSNQPQHF. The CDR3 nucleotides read TGCGCCAGCAGTACAGGGAGCAATCAGCCCCAGCATTTT.

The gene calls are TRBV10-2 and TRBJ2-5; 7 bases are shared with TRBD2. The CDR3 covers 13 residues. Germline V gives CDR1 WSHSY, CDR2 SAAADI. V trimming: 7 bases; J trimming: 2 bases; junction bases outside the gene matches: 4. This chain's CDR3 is CASTSGVQETQYF. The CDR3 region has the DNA TGCGCCAGCACCAGCGGGGTACAAGAGACCCAGTACTTC.

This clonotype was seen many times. The CDR3 nucleotides read TGCAGCGTTTCGTTTTTGTACAGGGAAAAAGTGAGGGAGACCCAGTACTTC. This sequence encodes CSVSFLYREKVRETQYF. This chain uses TRBV29-1 with TRBJ2-5, with D maybe TRBD1 (6 bases). This CDR3 spans 17 amino acids. Germline CDR1 SQVTM, CDR2 ANQGSEA. Trimming left V 5 bases short and J 5 bases short, with 27 bases between.

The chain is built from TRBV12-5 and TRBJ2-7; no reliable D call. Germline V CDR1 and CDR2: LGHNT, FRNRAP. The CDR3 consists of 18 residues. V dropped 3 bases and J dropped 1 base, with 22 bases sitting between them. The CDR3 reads CASGLRVVGETQSYEQYF. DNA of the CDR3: TGTGCTAGTGGTTTACGCGTGGTAGGTGAGACCCAATCCTACGAGCAGTACTTC.

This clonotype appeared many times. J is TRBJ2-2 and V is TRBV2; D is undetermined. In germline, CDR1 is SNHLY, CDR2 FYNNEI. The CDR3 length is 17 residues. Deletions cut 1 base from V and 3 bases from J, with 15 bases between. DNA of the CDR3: TGTGCCAGCAGTGAAGTTCGTGATAGGGTAGACACCGGGGAGCTGTTTTTT. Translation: CASSEVRDRVDTGELFF.